This T cell receptor (beta chain) was recorded in a study of T cells after yellow fever vaccination. Study-wide findings and caveats: Weaker overall, the secondary response nonetheless peaked faster (day 5 versus 15). Few clonotypes appeared in both CD4 and CD8 compartments. Re-detected after boosting: most primary clones, approximately 97% of CD4 and less than 90% of CD8.

Germline V lookup: CDR1 GTSNPN, CDR2 SVGIG (reference sequence). V shed 2 bases and J shed 2 bases, with 10 bases lying between them. This CDR3 is built from 15 residues. They built TCR cDNA with 5'RACE template switching, a step that put in a universal primer site and UMIs. TCRdb fed the 5' RACE reads into MiXCR, producing one record per CDR3 protein. The table lists about 630,000 distinct CDR3 sequences, about 12% of them singletons. Details on this clonotype: The antigen is not known.

This TCR was sampled from a man younger than 40 who received the YFV17D yellow fever vaccine. This sample comprised PBMCs, obtained on the day of the yellow fever booster vaccination. V and J are TRBV30 and TRBJ2-6, with D perhaps TRBD2 (6 bases). CDR3 residues: CAWSRAGPGANVLTF. For the CDR3, the DNA is TGTGCCTGGAGTCGTGCGGGGCCTGGGGCCAACGTCCTGACTTTC.